Included here is one TCR beta chain sequence, with context. Authors' data handling: How many nucleated cells were present was estimated from reference gene primer amplification. The repertoire was sequenced with immunoSEQ multiplex PCR; TCRdb's copy has only in-frame clones and lacks some. That table furnishes V, J and clone size, whereas the DNA furnished D and trimming. The table lists about 78,000 clones, approximately 92% of them singletons. The data are from a study of blood T cell repertoires in COVID-19. Study summary: PBMCs, B-cell-depleted T cells, or T cells provided the cDNA or gDNA that made up the material.

Germline CDR1 MDHEN, CDR2 SYDVKM. The V segment lost 2 bases and the J segment 9 bases; nucleotides outside the gene matches: 6. CDR3 length: 16 residues. This clonotype originated in a woman older than 75 with acute or convalescent COVID-19. This chain uses TRBV28 with TRBJ1-6; 11 bases map to TRBD1. Sequences were obtained from peripheral blood. The chain's CDR3 is CASSLQWGQGGSPLHF. The CDR3 region has the DNA TGTGCCAGCAGTTTACAATGGGGACAGGGGGGTTCACCCCTCCACTTT.